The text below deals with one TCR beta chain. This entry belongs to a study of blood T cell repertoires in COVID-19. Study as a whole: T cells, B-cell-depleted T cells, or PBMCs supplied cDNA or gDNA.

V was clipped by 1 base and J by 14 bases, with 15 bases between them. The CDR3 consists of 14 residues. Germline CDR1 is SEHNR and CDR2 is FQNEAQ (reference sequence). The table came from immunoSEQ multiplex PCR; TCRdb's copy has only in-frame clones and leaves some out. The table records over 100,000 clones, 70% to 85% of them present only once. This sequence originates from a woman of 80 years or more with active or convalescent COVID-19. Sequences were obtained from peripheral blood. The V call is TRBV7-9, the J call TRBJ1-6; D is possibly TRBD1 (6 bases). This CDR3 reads CASSLEGEGRALHF. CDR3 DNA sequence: TGTGCCAGCAGCTTAGAGGGGGAGGGAAGAGCCCTCCACTTT.